This T cell receptor (beta chain) was documented in a study of cytomegalovirus exposure and HLA in healthy donors. The PCR contained 60 Vbeta and 13 Jbeta primers. The repertoire was sequenced with immunoSEQ multiplex PCR; TCRdb's copy has only in-frame clones and lacks some. The top ten clones hold about 3.1% of a sample with about 200,000 clones, approximately 78% of them seen once. This clonotype originated in a man younger than 45 in good health and CMV-seronegative. Specimen: PBMCs.

The CDR3 sequence is CASSTNRDTEAFF. The CDR3 bases are TGTGCCAGCTCAACTAACAGGGACACTGAAGCTTTCTTT. V gene TRBV18 combines with J gene TRBJ1-1; possibly TRBD1 for D (6 bases). Germline V CDR1 and CDR2: KGHSH, LQKENI. Trimming took 5 bases from V and 3 from J, leaving 10 bases between them. CDR3 length equals 13 residues. The full variable domain, in which reference TRBV18 and TRBJ1-1 provide the parts outside the CDR3, is NAGVMQNPRHLVRRRGQEARLRCSPMKGHSHVYWYRQLPEEGLKFMVYLQKENIIDESGMPKERFSAEFPKEGPSILRIQQVVRGDSAAYFCASSTNRDTEAFFGQGTRLTVV.